This TCR beta chain appears in the sequencing data of a study of breast tumors, draining lymph nodes, adjacent tissues. Points from the study as a whole: Tumor T cell lymph node origin was a supported hypothesis, not proven. Luminal-like breast cancer showed significantly higher tumor–nontumor repertoire similarity than basal-like. Tumor repertoires ranked between lymph nodes and nontumor tissue in diversity, with V and J gene preferences. Most tumor T cells seemingly derive from lymph node, then expand in tumor.

The germline V gene encodes CDR1 SGHRS and CDR2 YFSETQ. V dropped 0 bases and J dropped 9; count of bases not matched to a gene: 9. The CDR3 spans 16 residues. The sample holds many counts of this clonotype. The antigen is undetermined. Breast cancer patients provided tissue from their axillary draining lymph nodes. TCRdb called the multiplex PCR reads again in MiXCR, with one record for every CDR3 protein. The data contain 85,000 to 130,000 distinct CDR3 sequences, approximately 22% of them singletons. What was sequenced was axillary lymph node tissue. The origin of this receptor is a female donor with breast cancer. Some clones in this sample may be carry-over from other donors' samples. The gene calls are TRBV5-1 and TRBJ2-1; 10 nucleotides align to TRBD2. In DNA form, the CDR3 reads TGCGCCAGCAGCTTGGCGGCAGCGGGAGGGCCGAGTGAGCAGTTCTTC. Residues: CASSLAAAGGPSEQFF.